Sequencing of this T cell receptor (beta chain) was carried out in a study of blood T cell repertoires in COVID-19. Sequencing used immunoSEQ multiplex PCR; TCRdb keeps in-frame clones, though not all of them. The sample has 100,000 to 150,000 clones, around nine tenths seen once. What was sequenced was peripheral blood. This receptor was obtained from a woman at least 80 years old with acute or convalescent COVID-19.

In DNA form, the CDR3 reads TGCGCCAGCAGGGACTTAGCGGGAGTGGCCGGGGAGCTGTTTTTT. Amino acids: CASRDLAGVAGELFF. The V and J genes are TRBV5-1 and TRBJ2-2; 9 bases are a match to TRBD2. Germline V gene data show CDR1 as SGHRS and CDR2 as YFSETQ. CDR3 length: 15 amino acids. The ends lost 5 bases at V and 6 bases at J; junction bases unmatched: 8.